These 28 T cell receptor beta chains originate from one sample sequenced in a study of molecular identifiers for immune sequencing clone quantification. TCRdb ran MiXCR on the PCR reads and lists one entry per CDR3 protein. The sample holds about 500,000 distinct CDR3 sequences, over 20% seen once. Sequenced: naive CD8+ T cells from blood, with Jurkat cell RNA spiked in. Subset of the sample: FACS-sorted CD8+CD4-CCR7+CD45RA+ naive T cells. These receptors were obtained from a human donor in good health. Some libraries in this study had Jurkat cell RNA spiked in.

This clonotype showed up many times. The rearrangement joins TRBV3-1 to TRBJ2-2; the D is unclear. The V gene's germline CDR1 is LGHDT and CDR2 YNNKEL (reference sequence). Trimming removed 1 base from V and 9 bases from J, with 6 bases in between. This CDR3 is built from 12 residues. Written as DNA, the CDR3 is TGTGCCAGCAGCCAAGTGTCCTGGGAGCTGTTTTTT. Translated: CASSQVSWELFF.

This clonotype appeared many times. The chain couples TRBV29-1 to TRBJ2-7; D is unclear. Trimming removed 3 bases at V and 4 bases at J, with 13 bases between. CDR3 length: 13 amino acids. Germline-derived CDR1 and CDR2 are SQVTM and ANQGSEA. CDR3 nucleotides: TGCAGCGTTGAGTTGGTGGGTACGTACGAGCAGTACTTC. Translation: CSVELVGTYEQYF.

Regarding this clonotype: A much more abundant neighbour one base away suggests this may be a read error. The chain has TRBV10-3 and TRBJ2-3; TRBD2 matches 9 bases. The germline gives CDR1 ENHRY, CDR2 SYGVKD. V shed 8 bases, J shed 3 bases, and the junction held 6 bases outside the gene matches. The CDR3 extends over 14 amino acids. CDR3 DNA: TGTGCCATCGACGCGGGAGGGCCGACAGATACGCAGTATTTT. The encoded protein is CAIDAGGPTDTQYF.

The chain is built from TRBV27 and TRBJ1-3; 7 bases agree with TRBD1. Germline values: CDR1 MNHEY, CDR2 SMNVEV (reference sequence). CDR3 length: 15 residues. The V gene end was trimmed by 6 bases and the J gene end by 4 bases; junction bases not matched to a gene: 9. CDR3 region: CASSERKGAGNTIYF. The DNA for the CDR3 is TGTGCCAGCAGCGAGCGCAAGGGGGCCGGAAACACCATATATTTT.

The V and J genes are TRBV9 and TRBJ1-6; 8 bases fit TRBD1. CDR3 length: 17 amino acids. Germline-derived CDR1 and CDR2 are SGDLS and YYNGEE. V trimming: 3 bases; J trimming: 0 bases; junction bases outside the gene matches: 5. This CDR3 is CASSGQGTYSYNSPLHF. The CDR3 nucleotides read TGTGCCAGCAGCGGACAGGGGACGTACTCCTATAATTCACCCCTCCACTTT.

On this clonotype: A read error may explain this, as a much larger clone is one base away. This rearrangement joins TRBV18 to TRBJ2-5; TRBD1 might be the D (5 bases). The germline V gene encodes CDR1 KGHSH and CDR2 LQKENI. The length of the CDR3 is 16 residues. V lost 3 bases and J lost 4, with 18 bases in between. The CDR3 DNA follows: TGTGCCAGCTCACCCCGACAGCCACCAGCTCGAGAGACCCAGTACTTC. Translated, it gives CASSPRQPPARETQYF.

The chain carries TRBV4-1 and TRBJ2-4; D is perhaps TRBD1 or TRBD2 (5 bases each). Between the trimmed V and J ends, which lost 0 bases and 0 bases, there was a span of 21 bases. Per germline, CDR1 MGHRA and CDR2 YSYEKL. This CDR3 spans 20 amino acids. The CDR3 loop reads CASSQDLSPGASKAKNIQYF. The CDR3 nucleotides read TGCGCCAGCAGCCAAGATCTTTCACCCGGGGCTAGCAAAGCCAAAAACATTCAGTACTTC.

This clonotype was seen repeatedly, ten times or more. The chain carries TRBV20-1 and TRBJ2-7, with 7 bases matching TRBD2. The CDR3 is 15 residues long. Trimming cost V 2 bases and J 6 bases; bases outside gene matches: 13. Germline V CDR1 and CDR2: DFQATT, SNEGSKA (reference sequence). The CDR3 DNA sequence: TGCAGTGCTAGAAGTCTAGCGGTTGCGTCGCGCGAGCAGTACTTC. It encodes CSARSLAVASREQYF.

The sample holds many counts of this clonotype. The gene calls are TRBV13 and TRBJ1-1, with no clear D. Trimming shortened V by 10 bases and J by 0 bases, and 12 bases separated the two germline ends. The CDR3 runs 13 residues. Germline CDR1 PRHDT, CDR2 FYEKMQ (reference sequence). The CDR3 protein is CATQDSMNTEAFF. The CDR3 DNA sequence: TGTGCCACCCAGGACTCGATGAACACTGAAGCTTTCTTT. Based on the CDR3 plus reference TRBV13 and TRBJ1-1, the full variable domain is AAGVIQSPRHLIKEKRETATLKCYPIPRHDTVYWYQQGPGQDPQFLISFYEKMQSDKGSIPDRFSAQQFSDYHSELNMSSLELGDSALYFCATQDSMNTEAFFGQGTRLTVV.

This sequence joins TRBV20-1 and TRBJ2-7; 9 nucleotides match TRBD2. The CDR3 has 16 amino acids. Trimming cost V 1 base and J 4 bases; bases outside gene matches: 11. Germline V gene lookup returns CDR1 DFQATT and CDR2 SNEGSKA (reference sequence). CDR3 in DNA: TGCAGTGCTAGAGGTACTTTTAGCGGGGGACGTTACGAGCAGTACTTC. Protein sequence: CSARGTFSGGRYEQYF.

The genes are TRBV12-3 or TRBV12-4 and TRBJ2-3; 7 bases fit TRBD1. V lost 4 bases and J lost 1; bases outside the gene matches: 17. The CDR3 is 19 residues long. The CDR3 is CASSSTLDSTGSGTDTQYF. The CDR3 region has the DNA TGTGCCAGCAGTTCTACCCTAGATTCGACAGGGTCTGGCACAGATACGCAGTATTTT.

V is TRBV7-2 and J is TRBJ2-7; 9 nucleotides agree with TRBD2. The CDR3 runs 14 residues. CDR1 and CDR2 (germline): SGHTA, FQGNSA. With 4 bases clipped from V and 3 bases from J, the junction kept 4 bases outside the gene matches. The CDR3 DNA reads TGTGCCAGCAGCTCTAGACTAGCGGACTACGAGCAGTACTTC. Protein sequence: CASSSRLADYEQYF.

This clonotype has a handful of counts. CDR3 amino acids: CASSPKLAGKIVGAGELFF. As DNA, the CDR3 is TGTGCCAGCAGCCCTAAACTAGCGGGAAAAATAGTAGGTGCCGGGGAGCTGTTTTTT. The rearrangement links TRBV11-2 to TRBJ2-2, with TRBD2 matching 10 bases. Germline V CDR1 and CDR2: SGHAT, FQNNGV. J gave up 6 bases and V 5 bases, and 18 bases lay outside the gene matches. The CDR3 totals 19 residues.

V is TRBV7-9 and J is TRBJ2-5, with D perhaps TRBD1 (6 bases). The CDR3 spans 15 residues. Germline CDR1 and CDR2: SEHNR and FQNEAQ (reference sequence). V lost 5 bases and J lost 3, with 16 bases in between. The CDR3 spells CASSPDSGVKETQYF. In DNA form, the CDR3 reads TGTGCCAGCAGCCCCGACTCAGGGGTTAAAGAGACCCAGTACTTC.

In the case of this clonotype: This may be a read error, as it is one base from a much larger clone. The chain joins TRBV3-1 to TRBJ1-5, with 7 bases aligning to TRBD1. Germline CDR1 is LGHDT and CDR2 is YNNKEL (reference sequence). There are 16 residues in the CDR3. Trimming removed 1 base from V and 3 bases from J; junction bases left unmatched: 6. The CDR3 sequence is CASSQGGTDDNQPQHF. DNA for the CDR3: TGTGCCAGCAGCCAAGGAGGGACAGATGACAATCAGCCCCAGCATTTT.

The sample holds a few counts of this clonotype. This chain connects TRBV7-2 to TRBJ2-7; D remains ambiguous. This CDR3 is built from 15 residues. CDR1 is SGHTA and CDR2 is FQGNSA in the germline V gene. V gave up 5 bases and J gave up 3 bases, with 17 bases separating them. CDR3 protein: CASSLGLASYYEQYF. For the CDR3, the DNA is TGTGCCAGCAGCCTCGGGCTGGCCTCCTACTACGAGCAGTACTTC.

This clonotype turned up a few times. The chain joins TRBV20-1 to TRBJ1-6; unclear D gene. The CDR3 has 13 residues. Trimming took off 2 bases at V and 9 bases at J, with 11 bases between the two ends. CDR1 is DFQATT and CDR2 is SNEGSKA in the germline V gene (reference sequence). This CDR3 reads CSARYTPSSPLHF. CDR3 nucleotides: TGCAGTGCTAGATATACTCCGAGTTCACCCCTCCACTTT.

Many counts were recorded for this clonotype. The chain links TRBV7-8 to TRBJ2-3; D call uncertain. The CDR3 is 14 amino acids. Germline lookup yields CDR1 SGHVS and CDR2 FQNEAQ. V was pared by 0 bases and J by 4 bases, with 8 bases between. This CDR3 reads CASSLAPDPDTQYF. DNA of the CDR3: TGTGCCAGCAGCTTAGCGCCAGACCCAGATACGCAGTATTTT.

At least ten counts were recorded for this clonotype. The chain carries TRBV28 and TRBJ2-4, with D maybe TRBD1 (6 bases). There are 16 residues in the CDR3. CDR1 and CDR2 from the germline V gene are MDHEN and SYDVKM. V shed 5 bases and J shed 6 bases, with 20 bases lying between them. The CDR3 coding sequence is TGTGCCAGCAGTCGGTTAGGACAGAAAGAGGTAAACATTCAGTACTTC. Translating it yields CASSRLGQKEVNIQYF. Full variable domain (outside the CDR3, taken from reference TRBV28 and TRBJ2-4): DVKVTQSSRYLVKRTGEKVFLECVQDMDHENMFWYRQDPGLGLRLIYFSYDVKMKEKGDIPEGYSVSREKKERFSLILESASTNQTSMYLCASSRLGQKEVNIQYFGAGTRLSVL.

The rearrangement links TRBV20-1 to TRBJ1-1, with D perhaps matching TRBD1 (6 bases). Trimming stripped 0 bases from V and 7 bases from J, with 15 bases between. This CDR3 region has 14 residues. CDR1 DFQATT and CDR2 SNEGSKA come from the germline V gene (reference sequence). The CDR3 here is CSARERDTVHEAFF. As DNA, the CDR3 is TGCAGTGCTAGAGAGCGGGACACGGTACATGAAGCTTTCTTT.

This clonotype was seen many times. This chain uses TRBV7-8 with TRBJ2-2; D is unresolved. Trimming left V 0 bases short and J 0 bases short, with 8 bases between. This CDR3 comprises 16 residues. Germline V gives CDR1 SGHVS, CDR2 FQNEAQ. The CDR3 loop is CASSLAQFANTGELFF. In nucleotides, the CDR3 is TGTGCCAGCAGCTTAGCGCAGTTCGCGAACACCGGGGAGCTGTTTTTT.

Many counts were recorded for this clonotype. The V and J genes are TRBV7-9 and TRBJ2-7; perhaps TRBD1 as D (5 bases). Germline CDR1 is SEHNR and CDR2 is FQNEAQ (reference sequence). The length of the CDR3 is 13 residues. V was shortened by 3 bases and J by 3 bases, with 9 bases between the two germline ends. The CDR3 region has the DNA TGTGCCAGCAGCTTGGGGCCGAACTACGAGCAGTACTTC. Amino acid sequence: CASSLGPNYEQYF. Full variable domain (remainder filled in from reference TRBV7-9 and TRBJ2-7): DTGVSQNPRHKITKRGQNVTFRCDPISEHNRLYWYRQTLGQGPEFLTYFQNEAQLEKSRLLSDRFSAERPKGSFSTLEIQRTEQGDSAMYLCASSLGPNYEQYFGPGTRLTVT.

CDR3 amino acids: CASSYGAGGYEQYF. CDR3 nucleotide sequence: TGTGCCAGCAGTTACGGGGCGGGAGGCTACGAGCAGTACTTC. The chain combines TRBV6-2 or TRBV6-3 with TRBJ2-7; 8 nucleotides match TRBD2. Germline-derived CDR1 and CDR2 are MNHEY and SVGEGT. This CDR3 has 14 amino acids. The V and J ends lost 2 bases and 3 bases, in that order; junction bases with no gene match: 3.

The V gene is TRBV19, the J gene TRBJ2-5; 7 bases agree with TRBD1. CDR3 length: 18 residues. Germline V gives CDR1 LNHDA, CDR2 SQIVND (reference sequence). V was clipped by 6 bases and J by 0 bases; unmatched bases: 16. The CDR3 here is CASSSDAVETGYQETQYF. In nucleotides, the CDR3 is TGTGCCAGTAGCTCCGACGCCGTCGAGACAGGGTACCAAGAGACCCAGTACTTC.

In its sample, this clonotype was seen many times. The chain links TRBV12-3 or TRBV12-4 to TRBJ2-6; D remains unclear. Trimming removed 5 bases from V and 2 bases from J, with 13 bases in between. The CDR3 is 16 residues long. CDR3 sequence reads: CASSPNPGTGANVLTF. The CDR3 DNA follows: TGTGCCAGCAGTCCGAACCCCGGTACTGGGGCCAACGTCCTGACTTTC.

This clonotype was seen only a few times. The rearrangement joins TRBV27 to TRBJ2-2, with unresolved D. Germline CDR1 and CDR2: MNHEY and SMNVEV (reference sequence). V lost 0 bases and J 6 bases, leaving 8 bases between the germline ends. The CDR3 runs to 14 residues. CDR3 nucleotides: TGTGCCAGCAGTTTATCTATTCCGGCCGGGGAGCTGTTTTTT. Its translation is CASSLSIPAGELFF.

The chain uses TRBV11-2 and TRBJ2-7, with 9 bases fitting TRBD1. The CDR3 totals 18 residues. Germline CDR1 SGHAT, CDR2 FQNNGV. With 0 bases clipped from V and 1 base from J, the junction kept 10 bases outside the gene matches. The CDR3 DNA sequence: TGTGCCAGCAGCTTAGAACGTGTTGGGACAGGGTTTTCCTACGAGCAGTACTTC. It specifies CASSLERVGTGFSYEQYF. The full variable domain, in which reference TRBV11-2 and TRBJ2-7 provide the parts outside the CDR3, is EAGVAQSPRYKIIEKRQSVAFWCNPISGHATLYWYQQILGQGPKLLIQFQNNGVVDDSQLPKDRFSAERLKGVDSTLKIQPAKLEDSAVYLCASSLERVGTGFSYEQYFGPGTRLTVT.

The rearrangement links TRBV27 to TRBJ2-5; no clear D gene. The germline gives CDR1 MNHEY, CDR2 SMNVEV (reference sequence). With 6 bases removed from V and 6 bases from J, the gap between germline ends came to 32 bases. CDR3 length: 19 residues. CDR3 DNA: TGTGCCAGCAGCCCCCTGCTGAGAAGTAGAGCCCCAATCCTCCAGACCCAGTACTTC. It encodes CASSPLLRSRAPILQTQYF.